The present entry profiles one T cell receptor beta chain with its context. In the original workflow: Estimation of nucleated cell counts relied on the amplification of reference gene primers. Sequencing was performed with immunoSEQ multiplex PCR; in TCRdb, only in-frame clones are kept and a portion is missing. From that table come the V and J calls and clone size; the DNA was used to work out D and trimming. The data hold 100,000 to 150,000 clones, with around nine tenths observed a single time. This CDR3 comprises 14 residues. Germline V gene sequence: CDR1 LNHDA, CDR2 SQIVND (reference sequence). V dropped 6 bases and J dropped 1; count of bases not matched to a gene: 4. The sample is drawn from a study of blood T cell repertoires in COVID-19. Turning to the study itself: Samples of COVID-19 (acute and convalescent) were obtained from the United States, Italy and Spain.

The rearrangement uses TRBV19 and TRBJ2-5; 8 bases fit TRBD1. The clonotype originates from a woman over 75 with acute or convalescent COVID-19. Material: peripheral blood. CDR3 nucleotide sequence: TGTGCCAGTAGCAACAGGGGGAGCCAAGAGACCCAGTACTTC. Its translation: CASSNRGSQETQYF.